This paragraph reports one TCR beta chain. The V and J ends lost 0 bases and 0 bases respectively, with 7 bases between them. Germline V gene sequence: CDR1 SGHRS, CDR2 YFSETQ. The CDR3 totals 15 residues. These data come from a study of blood T cell repertoires in COVID-19. Study at large: Samples of COVID-19 (acute and convalescent) were obtained from the United States, Italy and Spain. T cells, B-cell-depleted T cells, or PBMCs supplied cDNA or gDNA.

In the authors' workflow: Cell counts per sample came from amplifying reference gene primers. Assay: immunoSEQ multiplex PCR; the TCRdb copy retains only in-frame clones and omits some. For V, J and clone size, that table is used; D and trimming come from the DNA. The sample contains 55,000 to 80,000 clones, more than 75% of which appear only once. Sequenced input: peripheral blood. This clonotype was obtained from a human donor in a cohort sampled during active COVID-19. The chain combines TRBV5-1 with TRBJ1-3; D remains ambiguous. In nucleotides, the CDR3 is TGCGCCAGCAGCTTGGCCGTCGGCTCTGGAAACACCATATATTTT. Amino acids: CASSLAVGSGNTIYF.